This paragraph reports one T cell receptor beta chain. What this receptor recognizes is not known. No clone much larger than this one lies a single base away; base qualities are absent. V drops 1 base and J drops 0 bases, leaving 7 bases in between. From the cysteine up to the phenylalanine, the CDR3 has a length of 14 residues. Just the 42-base CDR3 DNA is kept, in frame starting at base 1. CDR1 MDHEN and CDR2 SYDVKM were looked up in the germline V gene. The data belong to a study of T cell changes during pregnancy in multiple sclerosis (dated 2019 in TCRdb). Notes on the research overall: The study looked at changes in the T cell repertoire across pregnancy in women with multiple sclerosis.

The receptor library was made with the immunoSEQ multiplex PCR assay. This immuneACCESS table, as held by TCRdb, lists in-frame sequences with V and J called but not all clones. Of the missing ones, under half trace to an unresolved V gene in checked studies; the others have no known cause. Within this sample are 100,000 or so clones, with around 94% of them counted one time only. More than 1.5% of the sample goes to the ten largest clones. Recombination joined TRBV28 with TRBJ2-7; TRBD1 is a possible D gene, resting on 5 matching bases. Sequencing was performed on peripheral blood, taken after pregnancy. The receptor's source is a female donor in good health, enrolled as a control in a pregnancy study. The nucleotide sequence reads TGTGCCAGCAGTTTATTGGGGCTCTCCTACGAGCAGTACTTC. Protein translation: CASSLLGLSYEQYF.